This T cell receptor (beta chain) was sequenced for a study of monozygotic twins with inflammatory bowel disease. TCRdb reprocessed the 5' RACE reads and keeps a single row for each CDR3 protein, giving no DNA. The table for this sample gives a few hundred thousand distinct CDR3 sequences. About this clonotype: Its antigen is currently unknown.

Study outcomes and limitations: Results did not support any single strong IBD-associated signal or clonotype. Diversity of TCRbeta measured by inverse Simpson was lower in IBD patients than in healthy co-twins.

The clonotype was recovered from a human donor with ulcerative colitis or Crohn's disease, or a healthy co-twin of an affected twin (not recorded which). The specimen was blood.

CDR3: CASNRGPTEAFF. The rearrangement joins TRBV7-2 to TRBJ1-1; the TCRdb call, TRBD1, lacks DNA for checking. The CDR3 is made up of 12 amino acids. Germline CDR1 reads SGHTA; CDR2 reads FQGNSA.